These T cell receptor beta chains were read from a single sample in a study of T-cell reconstitution after alpha-beta-depleted transplantation in children. MiXCR, applied by TCRdb to the PCR reads, yields one record per CDR3 protein. The data show about a million distinct CDR3 sequences, with less than 30% seen just once and over 25% held by the top ten. This material consisted of PBMCs, mostly from graft donor cells, taken 360 days after TCRalphabeta/CD19-depleted stem cell transplant. The receptors stem from a boy in the first two years of life who had a stem cell transplant for SCID, so the T cells may come from the graft donor. Each CDR3 is given with its conserved first and last residue. Each record gives: D gene, J gene, clone size, V gene, CDR3 DNA, CDR3 protein. A D gene is named only where the DNA matches it firmly. For some rows the clone size is stated as once, few or many, or as a class when expanded; others skip it.

-,TRBJ2-2,few,TRBV4-2,TGTGCCAGCAGCCAAGACGGGCTAAAGGGCGGGGAGCTGTTTTTT,CASSQDGLKGGELFF
-,TRBJ2-6,-,TRBV6-5,TGTGCCAGCAGTTACGCGGGACTGGAGGGGGCCAACGTCCTGACTTTC,CASSYAGLEGANVLTF
-,TRBJ2-5,-,TRBV11-2,TGTGCCAGCAGCGCGGGGCTAAAAGAGACCCAGTACTTC,CASSAGLKETQYF
TRBD2,TRBJ2-1,-,TRBV6-2/TRBV6-3,TGTGCCAGCAGTCCATATGGGGGGGAGGTTCAGTTCTTC,CASSPYGGEVQFF
-,TRBJ1-3,few,TRBV5-5,TGTGCCAGCAGCTTATCTTCCGGGACCGGAAACACCATATATTTT,CASSLSSGTGNTIYF
TRBD1,TRBJ2-7,many,TRBV18,TGCGCCAGCAGTCGAGACAGGGGAGATGAGCAGTACTTC,CASSRDRGDEQYF
-,TRBJ2-1,few,TRBV2,TGTGCCAGCAGTCAGCGGAAGTGGGGAAATGAGCAGTTCTTC,CASSQRKWGNEQFF
-,TRBJ2-2,-,TRBV3-1,TGTGCCAGCAGCATTGGACCGTACACCGGGGAGCTGTTTTTT,CASSIGPYTGELFF
TRBD2,TRBJ2-1,-,TRBV18,TGTGCCAGCTCACCACAAACTAGCGGCAACTACAATGAGCAGTTCTTC,CASSPQTSGNYNEQFF
TRBD1,TRBJ1-1,-,TRBV7-9,TGTGCCAGCAGCTTAGGACAGGGCTATGAAGCTTTCTTT,CASSLGQGYEAFF
TRBD1,TRBJ2-5,-,TRBV7-2,TGTGCCAGCAGCCAAAGGGTGGGCAGGGGGCGGAGGGAGACCCAGTACTTC,CASSQRVGRGRRETQYF
TRBD1,TRBJ2-3,few,TRBV12-3/TRBV12-4,TGTGCCAGCAGAGAGACAGGGGACCCCACAGATACGCAGTATTTT,CASRETGDPTDTQYF
TRBD1,TRBJ1-1,-,TRBV20-1,TGCAGTGCTAGAGGCAGGGGGGCCAACAAATACACTGAAGCTTTCTTT,CSARGRGANKYTEAFF
TRBD1,TRBJ1-3,-,TRBV20-1,TGCAGTGCCTCACCAGGGGGAGGAAACACCATATATTTT,CSASPGGGNTIYF
-,TRBJ2-7,few,TRBV7-2,TGTGCCAGCAGCTTATCGCCCCTAGGGGGAAGGTACGAGCAGTACTTC,CASSLSPLGGRYEQYF
-,TRBJ1-5,-,TRBV12-3/TRBV12-4,TGTGCCAGCAGTTTGTTGGGCGGTCGCAATCAGCCCCAGCATTTT,CASSLLGGRNQPQHF